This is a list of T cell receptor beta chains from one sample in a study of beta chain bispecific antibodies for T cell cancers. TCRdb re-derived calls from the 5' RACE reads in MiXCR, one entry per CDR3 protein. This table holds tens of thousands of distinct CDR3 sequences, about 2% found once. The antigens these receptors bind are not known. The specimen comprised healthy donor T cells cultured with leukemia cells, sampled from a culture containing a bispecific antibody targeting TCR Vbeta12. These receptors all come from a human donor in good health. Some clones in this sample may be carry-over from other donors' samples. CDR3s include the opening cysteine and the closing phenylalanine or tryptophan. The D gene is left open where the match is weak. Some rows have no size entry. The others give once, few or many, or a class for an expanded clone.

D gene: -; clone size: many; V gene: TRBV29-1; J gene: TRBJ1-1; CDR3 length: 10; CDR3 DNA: TGCAGCGTATGGGGTTCTGAAGCTTTCTTT; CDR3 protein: CSVWGSEAFF
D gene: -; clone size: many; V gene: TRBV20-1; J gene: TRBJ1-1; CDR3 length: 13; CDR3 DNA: TGCAGTGCTAGAAAGGAATCGAACACTGAACCTTTCTTT; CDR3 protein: CSARKESNTEPFF
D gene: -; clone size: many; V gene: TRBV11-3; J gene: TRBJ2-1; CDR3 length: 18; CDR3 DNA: TGTGCCAGCAGCTTAGATTTCCAGGGCCGACCCTCGGGAAATGAGCAGTTCTTC; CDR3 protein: CASSLDFQGRPSGNEQFF
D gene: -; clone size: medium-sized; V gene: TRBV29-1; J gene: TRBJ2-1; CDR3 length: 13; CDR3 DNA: TGCAGCGTTGAAAGGGCAGGGGAAGCCGAGCAGTTCTTC; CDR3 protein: CSVERAGEAEQFF
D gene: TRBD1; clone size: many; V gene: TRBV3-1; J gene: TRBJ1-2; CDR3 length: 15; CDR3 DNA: TGTGCCAGCAGCCGCGGGACAGGGGGTAACTATGGCTACACCTTC; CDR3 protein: CASSRGTGGNYGYTF
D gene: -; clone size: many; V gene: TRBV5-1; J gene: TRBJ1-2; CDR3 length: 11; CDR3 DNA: TGCGCCAGCAGCGCGGACTATGGCTACACCTTC; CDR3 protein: CASSADYGYTF
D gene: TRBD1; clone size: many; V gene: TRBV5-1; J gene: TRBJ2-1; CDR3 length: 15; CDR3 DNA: TGCGCCAGCAGCTTGGGACAGGGGGCAAGGAATGAGCAGTTCTTC; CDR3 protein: CASSLGQGARNEQFF
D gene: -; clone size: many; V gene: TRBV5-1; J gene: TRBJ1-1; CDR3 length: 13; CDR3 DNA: TGCGCCAGCAGCTTGGAACCACACACTGAAGCTTTCTTT; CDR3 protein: CASSLEPHTEAFF
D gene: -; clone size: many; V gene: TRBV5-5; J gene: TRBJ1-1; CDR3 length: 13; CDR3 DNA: TGTGCCAGCAGCAGAAACAGAAACACTGAAGCTTTCTTT; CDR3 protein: CASSRNRNTEAFF
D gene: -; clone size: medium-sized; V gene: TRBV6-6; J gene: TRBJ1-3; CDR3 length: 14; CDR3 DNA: TGTGCCAGCAGCTTAACAGGGTCCGGAAACACCATATATTTT; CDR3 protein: CASSLTGSGNTIYF
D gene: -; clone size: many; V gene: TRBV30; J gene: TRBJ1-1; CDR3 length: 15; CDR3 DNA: TGTGCCTGGGTGGTTTCGTGGGGGGCGAACACTGAAGCTTTCTTT; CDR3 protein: CAWVVSWGANTEAFF
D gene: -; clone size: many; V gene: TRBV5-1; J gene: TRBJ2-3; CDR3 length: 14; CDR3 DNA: TGCGCCAGCAGCGAGACTACCGTGGCCGCCACGCAGTATTTT; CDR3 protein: CASSETTVAATQYF
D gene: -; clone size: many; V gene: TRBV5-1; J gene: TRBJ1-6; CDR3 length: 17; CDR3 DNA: TGCGCCAGCAGCTTGGGGCGGCCAGGCGCCTATAATTCACCCCTCCACTTT; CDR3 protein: CASSLGRPGAYNSPLHF
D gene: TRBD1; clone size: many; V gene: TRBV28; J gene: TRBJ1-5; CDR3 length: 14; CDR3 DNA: TGTGCCAGCAGTCCGACAGGGGGGTATCAGCCCCAGCATTTT; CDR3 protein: CASSPTGGYQPQHF
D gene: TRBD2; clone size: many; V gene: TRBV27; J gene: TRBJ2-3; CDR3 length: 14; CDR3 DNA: TGTGCCAGCACAAGCGGGGGTTTCACAGATACGCAGTATTTT; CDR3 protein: CASTSGGFTDTQYF
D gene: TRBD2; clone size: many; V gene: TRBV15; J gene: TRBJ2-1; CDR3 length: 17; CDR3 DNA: TGTGCCACCAGCAGTCGGACTAGCGGGGACGGCCGAGGGGAACAGTTCTTC; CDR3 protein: CATSSRTSGDGRGEQFF
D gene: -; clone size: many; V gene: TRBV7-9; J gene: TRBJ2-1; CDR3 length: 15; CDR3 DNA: TGTGCCAGCAGCTTATGGGGCAGCTCCTACAATGAGCAGTTCTTC; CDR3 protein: CASSLWGSSYNEQFF
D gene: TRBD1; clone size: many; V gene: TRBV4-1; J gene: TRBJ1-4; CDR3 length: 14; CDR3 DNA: TGCGCCAGCAGCCAAGGCGGGACAGACCAAAAACTGTTTTTT; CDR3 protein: CASSQGGTDQKLFF
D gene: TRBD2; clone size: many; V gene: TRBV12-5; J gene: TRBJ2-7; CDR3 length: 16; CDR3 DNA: TGTGCTAGTGGTCCGGGGACTAGCGGGGCTGACTACGAGCAGTACTTC; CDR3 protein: CASGPGTSGADYEQYF
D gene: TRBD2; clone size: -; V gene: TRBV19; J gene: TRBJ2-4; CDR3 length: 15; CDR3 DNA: TGTGCCAGTAGTATAACTAGCGGGGGCCATCCGGTTCAGTACTTC; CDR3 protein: CASSITSGGHPVQYF
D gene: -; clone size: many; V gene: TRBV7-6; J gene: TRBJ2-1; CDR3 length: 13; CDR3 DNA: TGTGCCAGCAGCTTAGACAGTAGAAATGAGCAGTTCTTC; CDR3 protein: CASSLDSRNEQFF
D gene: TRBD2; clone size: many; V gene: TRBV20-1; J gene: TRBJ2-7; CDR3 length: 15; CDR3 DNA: TGCAGTGCTAGACAGGGACTACCAAACTCCTACGAGCAGTACTTC; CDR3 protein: CSARQGLPNSYEQYF
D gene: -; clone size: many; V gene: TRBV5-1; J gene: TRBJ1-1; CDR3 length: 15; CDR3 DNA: TGCGCCAGCAGCTTGGGGCCCCGACAAACCACTGAAGCTTTCTTT; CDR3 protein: CASSLGPRQTTEAFF
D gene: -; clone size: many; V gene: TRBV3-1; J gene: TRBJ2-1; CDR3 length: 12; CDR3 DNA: TGTGCCAGCAGCCAAGCAAGGGTGGGGCAGTTCTTC; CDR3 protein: CASSQARVGQFF
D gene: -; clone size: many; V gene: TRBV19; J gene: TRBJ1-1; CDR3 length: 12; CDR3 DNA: TGTGCCAGTAGTGAGATGAACACTGAAGCTTTCTTT; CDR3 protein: CASSEMNTEAFF
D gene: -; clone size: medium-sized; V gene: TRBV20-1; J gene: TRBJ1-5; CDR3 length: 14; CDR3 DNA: TGCAGTGCTAGAGATTTAGCGTGGGAACGGCCCCAGCATTTT; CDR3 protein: CSARDLAWERPQHF
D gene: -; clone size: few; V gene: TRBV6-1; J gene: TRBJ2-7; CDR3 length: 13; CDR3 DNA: TGTGCCAGCAGTGAAAGTCCTTCCTACGAGCAGTACTTC; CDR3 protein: CASSESPSYEQYF
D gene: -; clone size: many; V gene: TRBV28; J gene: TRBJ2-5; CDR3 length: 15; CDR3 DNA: TGTGCCAGCAGTTCTATAGGCCTCCCGACGGGGACCCAGTACTTC; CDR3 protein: CASSSIGLPTGTQYF
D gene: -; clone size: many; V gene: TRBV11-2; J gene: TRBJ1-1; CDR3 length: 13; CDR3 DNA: TGTGCCAGCAGCCTTTCTGGGGGACTTGAAGCTTTCTTT; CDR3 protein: CASSLSGGLEAFF
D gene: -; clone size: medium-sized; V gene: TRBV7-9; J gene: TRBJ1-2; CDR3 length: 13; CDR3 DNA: TGTGCCAGCAGCTTAAGTACCAACTATGGCTACACCTTC; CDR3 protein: CASSLSTNYGYTF
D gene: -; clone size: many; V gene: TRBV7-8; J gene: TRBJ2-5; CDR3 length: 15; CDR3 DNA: TGTGCCAGCAGCCTCCGGGTCGGCTTCGGGGAGACCCAGTACTTC; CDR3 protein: CASSLRVGFGETQYF
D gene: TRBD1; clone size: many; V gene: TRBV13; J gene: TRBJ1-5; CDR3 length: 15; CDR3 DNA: TGTGCCAGCAGCTCGGGACAGGGGGGCAATCAGCCCCAGCATTTT; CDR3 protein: CASSSGQGGNQPQHF
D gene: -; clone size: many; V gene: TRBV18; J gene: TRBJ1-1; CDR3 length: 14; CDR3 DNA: TGTGCCAGCTCACTCATAGGTCTGAACACTGAAGCTTTCTTT; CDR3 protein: CASSLIGLNTEAFF
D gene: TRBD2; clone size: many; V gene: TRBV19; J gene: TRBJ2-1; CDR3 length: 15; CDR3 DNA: TGTGCCAGTAGTGCTAGCGGGAGCTCCTACAATGAGCAGTTCTTC; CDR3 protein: CASSASGSSYNEQFF
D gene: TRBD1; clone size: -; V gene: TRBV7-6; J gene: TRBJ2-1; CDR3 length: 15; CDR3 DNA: TGTGCCAGCAGCTTAAGCGGGACAGGGGTTAATGAGCAGTTCTTC; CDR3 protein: CASSLSGTGVNEQFF
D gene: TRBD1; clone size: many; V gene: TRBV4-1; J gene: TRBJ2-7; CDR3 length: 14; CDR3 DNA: TGCGCCAGCAGCCCGGGACAGGCCTTTCTCGAGCAGTACTTC; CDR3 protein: CASSPGQAFLEQYF
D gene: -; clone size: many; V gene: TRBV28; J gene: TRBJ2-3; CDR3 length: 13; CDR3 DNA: TGTGCCAGCAGCCCCCATAGGGGGTTAACGCAGTATTTT; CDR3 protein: CASSPHRGLTQYF
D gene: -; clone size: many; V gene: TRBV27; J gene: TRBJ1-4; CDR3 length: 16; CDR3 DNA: TGTGCCAGCAGTTCGTATATCTCCGTACAACCTGAAAAACTGTTTTTT; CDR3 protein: CASSSYISVQPEKLFF
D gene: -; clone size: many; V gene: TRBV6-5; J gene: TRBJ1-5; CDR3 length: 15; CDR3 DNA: TGTGCCAGCAGTTACTCGAAGATGGGAAATCAGCCCCAGCATTTT; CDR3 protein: CASSYSKMGNQPQHF
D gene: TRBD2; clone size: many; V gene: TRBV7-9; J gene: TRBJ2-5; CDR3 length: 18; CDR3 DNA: TGTGCCAGCAGCTTAGGGCTAGCGGGGGAACCGGCGCAAGAGACCCAGTACTTC; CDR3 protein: CASSLGLAGEPAQETQYF
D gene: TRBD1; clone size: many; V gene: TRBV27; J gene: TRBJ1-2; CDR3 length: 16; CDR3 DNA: TGTGCCAGCAGTTTTTATCCCCAGGGACAGGGGGACGGCTACACCTTC; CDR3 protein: CASSFYPQGQGDGYTF
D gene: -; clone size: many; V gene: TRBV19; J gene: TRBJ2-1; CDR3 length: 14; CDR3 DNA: TGTGCCAGTAGTCCAACAGCTTCCTACAATGAGCAGTTCTTC; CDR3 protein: CASSPTASYNEQFF
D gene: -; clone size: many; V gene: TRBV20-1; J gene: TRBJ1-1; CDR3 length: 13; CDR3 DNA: TGCAGTGCTAGAGGGGCCCTAAACACTGAAGCTTTCTTT; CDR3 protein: CSARGALNTEAFF
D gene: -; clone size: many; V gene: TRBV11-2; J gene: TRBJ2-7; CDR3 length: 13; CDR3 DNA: TGTGCCAGCAGCTTTTCTGGGGCGGGCGAGCAGTACTTC; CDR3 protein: CASSFSGAGEQYF
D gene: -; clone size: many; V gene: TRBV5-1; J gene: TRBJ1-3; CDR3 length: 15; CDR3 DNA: TGCGCCAGCAGCTTGGGAGGGGGCTCTGGAAACACCATATATTTT; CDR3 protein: CASSLGGGSGNTIYF
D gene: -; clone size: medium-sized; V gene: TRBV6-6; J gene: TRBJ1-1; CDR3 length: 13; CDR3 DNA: TGTGCCAGCATGGTGGGCTCGGACACTGAAGCTTTCTTT; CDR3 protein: CASMVGSDTEAFF
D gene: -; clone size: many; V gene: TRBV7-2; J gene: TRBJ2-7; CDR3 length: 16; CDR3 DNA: TGTGCCAGCAGCAATGGACGGGGACAATCGGCCTACGAGCAGTACTTC; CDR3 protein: CASSNGRGQSAYEQYF
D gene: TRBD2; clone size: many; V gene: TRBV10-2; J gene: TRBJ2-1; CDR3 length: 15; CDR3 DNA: TGCGCCAGCAGTTTTAGCGGGGGAACAGAAGGTGAGCAGTTCTTC; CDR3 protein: CASSFSGGTEGEQFF
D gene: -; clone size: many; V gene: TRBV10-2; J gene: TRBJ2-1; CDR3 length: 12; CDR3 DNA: TGCGCCAGCAGTGATTCCCACAATGAGCAGTTCTTC; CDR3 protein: CASSDSHNEQFF
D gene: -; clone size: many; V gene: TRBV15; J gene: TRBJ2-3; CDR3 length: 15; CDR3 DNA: TGTGCCACCAGCACCACTGGCTACCGCACAGATACGCAGTATTTT; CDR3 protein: CATSTTGYRTDTQYF
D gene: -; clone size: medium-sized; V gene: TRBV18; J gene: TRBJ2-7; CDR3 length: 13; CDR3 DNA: TGTGCCAGCTCACCATCCAGCTCCTACGAGCAGTACTTC; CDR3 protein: CASSPSSSYEQYF
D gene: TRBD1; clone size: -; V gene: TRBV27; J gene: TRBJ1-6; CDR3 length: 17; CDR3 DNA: TGTGCCAGCAGTTTGTCAGGGGGCTCGTCCTATAATTCACCCCTCCACTTT; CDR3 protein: CASSLSGGSSYNSPLHF